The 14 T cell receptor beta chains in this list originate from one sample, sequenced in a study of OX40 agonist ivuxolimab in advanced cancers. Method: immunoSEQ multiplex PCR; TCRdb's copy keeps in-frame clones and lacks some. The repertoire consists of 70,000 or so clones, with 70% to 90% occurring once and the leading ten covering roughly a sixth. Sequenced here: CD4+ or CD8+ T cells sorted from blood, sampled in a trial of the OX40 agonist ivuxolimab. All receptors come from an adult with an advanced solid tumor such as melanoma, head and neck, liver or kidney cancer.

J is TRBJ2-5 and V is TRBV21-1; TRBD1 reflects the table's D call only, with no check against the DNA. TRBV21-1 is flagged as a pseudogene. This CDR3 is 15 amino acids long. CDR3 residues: CASSKNGQVQETQYF. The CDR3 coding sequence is TGTGCCAGCAGCAAAAATGGACAGGTACAAGAGACCCAGTACTTC.

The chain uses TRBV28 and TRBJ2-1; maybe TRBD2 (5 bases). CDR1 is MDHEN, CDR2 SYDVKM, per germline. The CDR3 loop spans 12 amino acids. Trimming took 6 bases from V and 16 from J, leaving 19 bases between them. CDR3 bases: TGTGCCAGCAGCTCTAACGGACTCGTACATTTCTTC. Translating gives CASSSNGLVHFF.

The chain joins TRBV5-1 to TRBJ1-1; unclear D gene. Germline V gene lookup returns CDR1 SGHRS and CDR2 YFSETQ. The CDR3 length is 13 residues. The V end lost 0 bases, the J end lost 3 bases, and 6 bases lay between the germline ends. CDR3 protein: CASSLERDTEAFF. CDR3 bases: TGCGCCAGCAGCTTGGAGAGGGACACTGAAGCTTTCTTT.

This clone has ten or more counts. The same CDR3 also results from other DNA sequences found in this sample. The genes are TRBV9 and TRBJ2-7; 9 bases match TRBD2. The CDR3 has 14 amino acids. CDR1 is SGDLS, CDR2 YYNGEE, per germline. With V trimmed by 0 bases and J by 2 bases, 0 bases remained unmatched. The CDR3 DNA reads TGTGCCAGCAGCGTAGGACTAGCGGCCTACGAGCAGTACTTC. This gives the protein CASSVGLAAYEQYF.

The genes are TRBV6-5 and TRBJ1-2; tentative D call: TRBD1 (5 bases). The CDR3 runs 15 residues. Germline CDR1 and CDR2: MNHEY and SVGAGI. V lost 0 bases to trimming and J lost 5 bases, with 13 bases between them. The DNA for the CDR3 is TGTGCCAGCAGTTACTCGGGTGGGACTCATTATGGCTACACCTTC. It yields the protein CASSYSGGTHYGYTF.

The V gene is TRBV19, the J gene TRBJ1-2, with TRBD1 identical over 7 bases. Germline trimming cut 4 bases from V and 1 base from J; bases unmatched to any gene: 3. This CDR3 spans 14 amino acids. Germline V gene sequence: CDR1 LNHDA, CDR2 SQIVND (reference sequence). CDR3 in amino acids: CASSTGTVNYGYTF. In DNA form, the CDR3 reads TGTGCCAGTAGTACCGGGACAGTTAACTATGGCTACACCTTC.

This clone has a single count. For the CDR3, the DNA is TGTGCCAGCTCACTGTCCACAGGGACGGGCACTGAAGCTTTCTTT. Its translation is CASSLSTGTGTEAFF. The rearrangement joins TRBV18 to TRBJ1-1; D is possibly TRBD1 (6 bases). CDR1 and CDR2 (germline): KGHSH, LQKENI. Trimming shortened V by 4 bases and J by 4 bases, and 16 bases separated the two germline ends. This CDR3 comprises 15 residues. The variable domain in full, with the rest retrieved from reference TRBV18 and TRBJ1-1, is NAGVMQNPRHLVRRRGQEARLRCSPMKGHSHVYWYRQLPEEGLKFMVYLQKENIIDESGMPKERFSAEFPKEGPSILRIQQVVRGDSAAYFCASSLSTGTGTEAFFGQGTRLTVV.

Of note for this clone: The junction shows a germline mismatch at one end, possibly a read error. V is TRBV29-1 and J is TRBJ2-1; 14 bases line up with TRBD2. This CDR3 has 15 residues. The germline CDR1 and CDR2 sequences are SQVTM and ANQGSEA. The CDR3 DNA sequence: TGCAGCGTAGAAGGGACTAGCGGGAGTATCAATGAGCAGTTCTTC. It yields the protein CSVEGTSGSINEQFF.

CDR3 DNA: TGTGCCATCAGTGAAGGAAGGGGAAGTGAAAAACTGTTTTTT. It yields the protein CAISEGRGSEKLFF. This chain connects TRBV10-3 to TRBJ1-4; a weak D match, TRBD1 (5 bases). The CDR3 consists of 14 residues. Trimming shortened V by 3 bases and J by 7 bases, and 12 bases separated the two germline ends. CDR1 ENHRY and CDR2 SYGVKD come from the germline V gene.

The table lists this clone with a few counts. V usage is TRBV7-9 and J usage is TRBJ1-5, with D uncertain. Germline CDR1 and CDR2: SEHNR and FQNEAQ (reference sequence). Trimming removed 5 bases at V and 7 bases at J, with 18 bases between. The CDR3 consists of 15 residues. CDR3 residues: CASSAVGVPSQPQHF. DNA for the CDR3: TGTGCCAGCAGCGCGGTCGGGGTCCCTAGCCAGCCCCAGCATTTT.

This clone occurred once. CDR3 nucleotides: TGTGCCAGCAGCTTGGGGGGACCGAGCTATGGCTACACCTTC. It specifies CASSLGGPSYGYTF. The chain uses TRBV5-4 and TRBJ1-2; perhaps TRBD1 as D (5 bases). The germline V gene encodes CDR1 SGHNT and CDR2 YYREEE (reference sequence). With 0 bases removed from V and 4 bases from J, the gap between germline ends came to 10 bases. The CDR3 has 14 amino acids.

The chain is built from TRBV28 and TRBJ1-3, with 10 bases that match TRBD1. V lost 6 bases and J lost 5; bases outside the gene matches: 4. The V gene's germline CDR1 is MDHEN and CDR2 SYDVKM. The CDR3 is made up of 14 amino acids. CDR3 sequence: CASSLTGGRNTIYF. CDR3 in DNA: TGTGCCAGCAGCCTGACAGGGGGCCGAAACACCATATATTTT.

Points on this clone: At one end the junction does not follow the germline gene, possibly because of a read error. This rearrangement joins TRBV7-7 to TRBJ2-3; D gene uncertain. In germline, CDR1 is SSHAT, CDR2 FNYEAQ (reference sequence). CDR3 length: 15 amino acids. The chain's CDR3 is CASSLGSGVADTQYF. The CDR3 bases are TGTGCTAGCAGCTTAGGCTCTGGGGTCGCAGATACGCAGTATTTT.

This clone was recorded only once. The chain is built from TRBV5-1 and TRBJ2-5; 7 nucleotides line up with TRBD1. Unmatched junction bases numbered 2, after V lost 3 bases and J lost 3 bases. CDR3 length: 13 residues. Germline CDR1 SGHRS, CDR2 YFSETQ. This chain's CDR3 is CASSWDSEETQYF. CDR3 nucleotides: TGCGCCAGCAGCTGGGACAGCGAAGAGACCCAGTACTTC.